These 4 T cell receptor beta chains were sequenced from one sample in a study of human T cells and chemical hapten exposure. TCRdb passed the RACE reads through MiXCR, listing each CDR3 protein once. Altogether about 98,000 distinct CDR3 sequences are present, approximately 10% being singletons, with the ten largest covering around 3.3%. The time point denotes: pre-sensitization, week 0. Treatment here: therapeutic diphenylcyclopropenone sensitization with weekly scalp DPC. Sequencing was performed on whole blood, taken in connection with sensitization to the hapten diphenylcyclopropenone (DPC). The receptors derive from an older woman with alopecia areata. Some clones in this sample may be carry-over from other donors' samples.

This clonotype has a count of ten or more. The chain is built from TRBV5-4 and TRBJ2-7; 9 nucleotides line up with TRBD1. V was pared by 2 bases and J by 1 base, with 4 bases of the junction left unmatched. This CDR3 comprises 15 residues. Germline V gene sequence: CDR1 SGHNT, CDR2 YYREEE (reference sequence). CDR3 DNA: TGTGCCAGCAGCTTTACAGGGGGCGCATCCTACGAGCAGTACTTC. It encodes CASSFTGGASYEQYF.

V usage is TRBV29-1 and J usage is TRBJ2-3; possible D gene TRBD2, 5 bases. The CDR3 is 14 residues long. Trimming shortened V by 7 bases and J by 2 bases, and 16 bases separated the two germline ends. Germline V gives CDR1 SQVTM, CDR2 ANQGSEA. The CDR3 DNA follows: TGCAGCGCTGGTAGGTGGGAGTCCACAGATACGCAGTATTTT. Translating gives CSAGRWESTDTQYF.

At least ten counts were recorded for this clonotype. The chain has TRBV7-2 and TRBJ2-5; TRBD1 might be the D (6 bases). This CDR3 region has 15 residues. The germline CDR1 and CDR2 sequences are SGHTA and FQGNSA. With 11 bases removed from V and 0 bases from J, the gap between germline ends came to 19 bases. The CDR3 DNA reads as TGTGCCTTAGGAGGCAGGGGATCGTACCAAGAGACCCAGTACTTC. Translated: CALGGRGSYQETQYF.

This clonotype came up many times. This chain links TRBV5-1 with TRBJ2-7, with D perhaps TRBD2 (6 bases). Trimming stripped 2 bases from V and 2 bases from J, with 11 bases between. Looked up from germline, CDR1 is SGHRS and CDR2 is YFSETQ. This CDR3 region has 14 residues. The chain's CDR3 is CASSFAGRTYEQYF. CDR3 in DNA: TGCGCCAGCAGCTTTGCGGGGCGAACCTACGAGCAGTACTTC.